The T cell receptor beta chain under discussion was sequenced for a study of OX40 agonist ivuxolimab in advanced cancers. Study-level findings and limits: CD8+ T cells were the subset that, on average, had more expanded clones than CD4+. The study found among the lowest clonal expansion in partial responders at 0.1-3.0 mg/kg.

Remarks on this clone: Its antigen is still unknown.

The method was immunoSEQ multiplex PCR; TCRdb's version includes in-frame clones alone and lacks a portion of them. The sample gives tens of thousands of clones, 84% of which show up once; 1.2% is in the top ten. The germline V and J ends were trimmed by 2 bases and 5 bases, with 13 bases remaining between them. In germline, CDR1 is SNHLY, CDR2 FYNNEI. The CDR3 is 15 residues long. The source material was CD4+ or CD8+ T cells sorted from blood, sampled in a trial of the OX40 agonist ivuxolimab. The V call is TRBV2, the J call TRBJ1-5, with D perhaps TRBD1 (5 bases). The clonotype was recovered from an adult with an advanced solid tumor such as melanoma, head and neck, liver or kidney cancer. The CDR3 region has the DNA TGTGCCAGCAGTGAATGGAGGCAGGGAGATCAGCCCCAGCATTTT. This codes for CASSEWRQGDQPQHF.